This T cell receptor (beta chain) derives from a study of blood T cell repertoires in COVID-19. Looking at the study overall: COVID-19 samples collected from the United States, Italy and Spain covered acute and convalescent phases.

The protocol was immunoSEQ multiplex PCR, while the TCRdb copy is restricted to in-frame clones and leaves out a portion. Here the sample spans tens of thousands of clones, 84% being singletons. The germline V gene has CDR1 SEHNR and CDR2 FQNEAQ (reference sequence). The length of the CDR3 is 16 residues. Losses at the gene ends were 2 bases for V and 2 bases for J; bases not matched to a gene: 6. The TCR comes from a man over 45 with acute or convalescent COVID-19. J is TRBJ2-5 and V is TRBV7-9, with 9 positions matching TRBD2. What was sequenced was peripheral blood. The DNA of the CDR3 is TGTGCCAGCAGCTTATCCGCTAGCGGGGTTCAAGAGACCCAGTACTTC. The encoded protein is CASSLSASGVQETQYF. The complete variable domain, with remaining parts taken from reference TRBV7-9 and TRBJ2-5, reads DTGVSQNPRHKITKRGQNVTFRCDPISEHNRLYWYRQTLGQGPEFLTYFQNEAQLEKSRLLSDRFSAERPKGSFSTLEIQRTEQGDSAMYLCASSLSASGVQETQYFGPGTRLLVL.